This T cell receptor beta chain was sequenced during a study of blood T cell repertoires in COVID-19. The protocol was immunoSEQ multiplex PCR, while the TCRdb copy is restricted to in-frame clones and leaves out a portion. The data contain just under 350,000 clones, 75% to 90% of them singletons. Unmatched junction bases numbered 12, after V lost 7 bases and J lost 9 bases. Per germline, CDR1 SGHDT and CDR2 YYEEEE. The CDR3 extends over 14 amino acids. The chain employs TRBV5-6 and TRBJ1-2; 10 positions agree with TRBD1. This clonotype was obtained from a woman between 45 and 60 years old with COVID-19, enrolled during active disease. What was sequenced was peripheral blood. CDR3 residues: CASHGRGQGRSYTF. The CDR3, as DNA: TGTGCCAGCCATGGCCGGGGACAGGGGCGTAGCTACACCTTC.